One and the same sample provided the 4 T cell receptor beta chains below, sequenced in a study of CD8 T cells in Susac syndrome. Reverse transcription of about 0.5 to 1 ug RNA was carried out with random hexamers. MiXCR, applied by TCRdb to the immunoSEQ multiplex PCR reads, yields one record per CDR3 protein. The sample yields over 100,000 distinct CDR3 sequences, roughly 91% seen once. The specimen sequenced was CD4+ T cells from PBMCs. Source of these receptors: a human donor in good health.

The chain recombines TRBV29-1 with TRBJ2-7; 11 bases map to TRBD1. V was pared by 6 bases and J by 2 bases, with 3 bases of the junction left unmatched. This CDR3 is built from 13 residues. The germline gives CDR1 SQVTM, CDR2 ANQGSEA. CDR3 coding DNA: TGCAGCGTCCCGGGACAGGGGGCCTACGAGCAGTACTTC. Translation gives CSVPGQGAYEQYF.

V gene TRBV7-3 combines with J gene TRBJ2-6; 7 positions agree with TRBD1. This CDR3 region has 19 residues. CDR1 and CDR2 (germline): SGHTA, FQGTGA. The trim removed 1 base at V and 0 bases at J, leaving 9 bases unmatched. DNA of the CDR3: TGTGCCAGCAGCTTAATCCGGGACAGAAAGAGCTCTGGGGCCAACGTCCTGACTTTC. Protein: CASSLIRDRKSSGANVLTF.

The rearrangement links TRBV29-1 to TRBJ1-1, with D perhaps TRBD1 (5 bases). Germline V gene data show CDR1 as SQVTM and CDR2 as ANQGSEA. V lost 6 bases to trimming and J lost 9 bases, with 14 bases between them. The length of the CDR3 is 11 residues. The CDR3 protein is CSVVGVKQAFF. CDR3 coding DNA: TGCAGCGTCGTGGGGGTGAAACAAGCTTTCTTT.

This chain joins TRBV11-3 and TRBJ2-1; 7 positions match TRBD2. CDR3 size: 14 residues. The germline V gene encodes CDR1 SGHNT and CDR2 YENEEA. J lost 8 bases, V lost 1 base, and 5 bases had no gene match. CDR3 bases: TGTGCCAGCAGCTTAGGGCCAGCGGGGCATGAGCAGTTCTTC. It encodes CASSLGPAGHEQFF. The full variable domain, its missing parts supplied by reference TRBV11-3 and TRBJ2-1, is EAGVVQSPRYKIIEKKQPVAFWCNPISGHNTLYWYLQNLGQGPELLIRYENEEAVDDSQLPKDRFSAERLKGVDSTLKIQPAELGDSAVYLCASSLGPAGHEQFFGPGTRLTVL.